This TCR beta chain originates from a study of regulatory T cells in long-lasting Graves disease. Overall study: Antithyroid drug use was under 3 months in newly diagnosed Graves' patients.

This clonotype has ten or more counts. Indicated time point: newly diagnosed GD, antithyroid drugs for less than 3 months. Preparation of the TCR library used RNA extracted from PBMCs. Building the TCR beta libraries relied on iRepertoire HTBI primers, and CDR3 regions underwent Arm-PCR. In TCRdb, the multiplex PCR reads were re-called with MiXCR into one record per CDR3 protein. Here the sample spans 500,000 or so distinct CDR3 sequences, about 17% being singletons. Trimming took off 5 bases at V and 2 bases at J, with 16 bases between the two ends. From germline, CDR1 is SEHNR and CDR2 FQNEAQ (reference sequence). The CDR3 spans 16 residues. The same sample was also used in a study of T cells in Graves' hyperthyroidism and ophthalmopathy. As that study records: Primed by the HTBI set, a first-round RT-PCR was run on the TCR CDR3.

The sequencing here drew on peripheral blood mononuclear cells (PBMCs), taken at new diagnosis, from a patient treated with antithyroid drugs. The chain recombines TRBV7-9 with TRBJ2-1, with a possible D match to TRBD2 (6 bases). The receptor was isolated from a man aged 35 to 55 with Graves disease. The CDR3 here is CASSPGLSLTYNEQFF. The CDR3 coding sequence is TGTGCCAGCAGCCCAGGACTATCCTTAACCTACAATGAGCAGTTCTTC.